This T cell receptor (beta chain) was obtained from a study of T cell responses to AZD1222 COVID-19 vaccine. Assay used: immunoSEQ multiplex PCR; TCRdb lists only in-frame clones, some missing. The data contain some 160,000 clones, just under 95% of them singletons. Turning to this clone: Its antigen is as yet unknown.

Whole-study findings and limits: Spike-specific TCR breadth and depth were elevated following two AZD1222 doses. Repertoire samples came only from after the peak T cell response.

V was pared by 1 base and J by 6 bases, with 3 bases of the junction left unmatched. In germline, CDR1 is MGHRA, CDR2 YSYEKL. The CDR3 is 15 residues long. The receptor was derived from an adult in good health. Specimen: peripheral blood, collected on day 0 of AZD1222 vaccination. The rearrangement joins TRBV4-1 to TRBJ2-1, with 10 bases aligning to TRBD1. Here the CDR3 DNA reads TGCGCCAGCAGCCAAGCGGGACAGGGGCGCAATGAGCAGTTCTTC. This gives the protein CASSQAGQGRNEQFF.